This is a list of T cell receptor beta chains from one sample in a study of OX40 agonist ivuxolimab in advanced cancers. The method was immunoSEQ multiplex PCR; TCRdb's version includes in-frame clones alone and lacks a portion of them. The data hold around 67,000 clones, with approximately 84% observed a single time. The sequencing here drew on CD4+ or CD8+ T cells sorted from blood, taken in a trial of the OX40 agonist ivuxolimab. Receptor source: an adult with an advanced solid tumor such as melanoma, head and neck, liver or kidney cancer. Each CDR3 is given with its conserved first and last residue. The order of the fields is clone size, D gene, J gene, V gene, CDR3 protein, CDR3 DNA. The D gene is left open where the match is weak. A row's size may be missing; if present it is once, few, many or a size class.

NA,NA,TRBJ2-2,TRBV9,CASSVSGGYTGELFF,TGTGCCAGCAGCGTGTCAGGGGGGTACACCGGGGAGCTGTTTTTT
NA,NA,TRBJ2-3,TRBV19,CASSMAPSKVTDTQYF,TGTGCCAGTAGTATGGCCCCCTCAAAAGTCACAGATACGCAGTATTTT
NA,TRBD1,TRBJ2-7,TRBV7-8,CASSSVGQGYEQYF,TGTGCCAGCAGCTCCGTCGGACAGGGCTACGAGCAGTACTTC
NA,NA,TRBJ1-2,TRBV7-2,CASSRGGQSWGYTF,TGTGCCAGCAGCCGTGGAGGCCAATCTTGGGGCTACACCTTC
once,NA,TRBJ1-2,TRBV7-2,CASSMTGYGYTF,TGTGCCAGCAGTATGACAGGCTATGGCTACACCTTC
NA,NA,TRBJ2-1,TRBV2,CASRAQGRAGNEQFF,TGTGCCAGCAGGGCACAGGGCCGGGCGGGGAATGAGCAGTTCTTC
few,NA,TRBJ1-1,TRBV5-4,CASSLSRGTEAFF,TGTGCCAGCAGCTTGTCTCGGGGCACTGAAGCTTTCTTT
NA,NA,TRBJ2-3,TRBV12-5,CASGFTLSTDTQYF,TGTGCTAGTGGTTTTACCCTCAGCACAGATACGCAGTATTTT
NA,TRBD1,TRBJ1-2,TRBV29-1,CGVDRGLGYTF,TGCGGCGTTGACAGGGGGCTTGGCTACACCTTC
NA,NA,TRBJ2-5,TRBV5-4,CASSLLGEETQYF,TGTGCCAGCAGCTTGTTGGGGGAAGAGACCCAGTACTTC
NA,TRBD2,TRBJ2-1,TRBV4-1,CASSQDDSGYSYNEQFF,TGCGCCAGCAGCCAAGATGATAGCGGGTACTCCTACAATGAGCAGTTCTTC
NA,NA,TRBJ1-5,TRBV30,CAWSVGTHSNQPQHF,TGTGCCTGGAGTGTAGGCACACATAGCAATCAGCCCCAGCATTTT
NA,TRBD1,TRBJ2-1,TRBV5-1,CASRAGTGYNEQFF,TGCGCCAGCAGGGCCGGGACAGGCTACAATGAGCAGTTCTTC
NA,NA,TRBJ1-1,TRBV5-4,CASSFGRPGNTEAFF,TGTGCCAGCAGCTTTGGCCGTCCCGGGAACACTGAAGCTTTCTTT
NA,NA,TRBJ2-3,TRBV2,CASRTRGGTDTQYF,TGTGCCAGCAGGACCAGGGGCGGCACAGATACGCAGTATTTT
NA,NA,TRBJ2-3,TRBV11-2,CASSLVGGGLSRDTQYF,TGTGCCAGCAGCTTAGTTGGCGGGGGCCTCTCTAGGGATACGCAGTATTTT
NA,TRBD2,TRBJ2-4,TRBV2,CASSDPAAGGRSKNIQYF,TGTGCCAGCAGTGACCCGGCAGCGGGGGGGCGCTCCAAAAACATTCAGTACTTC
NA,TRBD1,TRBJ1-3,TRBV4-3,CASSQWTGSSGNTIYF,TGCGCCAGCAGCCAGTGGACAGGCAGCTCTGGAAACACCATATATTTT
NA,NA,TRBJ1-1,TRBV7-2,CASSFTRKDTEAFF,TGTGCCAGCAGCTTCACTCGGAAGGACACTGAAGCTTTCTTT
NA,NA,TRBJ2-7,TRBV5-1,CASSLSPYEQYF,TGCGCCAGCAGCCTCTCCCCCTACGAGCAGTACTTC
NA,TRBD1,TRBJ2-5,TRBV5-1,CASSLGQGRETQYF,TGCGCCAGCAGCCTGGGACAGGGGCGAGAGACCCAGTACTTC
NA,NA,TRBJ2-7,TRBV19,CASSIDAYEQYF,TGTGCCAGTAGTATTGACGCCTACGAGCAGTACTTC
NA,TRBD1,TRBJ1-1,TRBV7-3,CASSLDRGTEAFF,TGTGCCAGCAGCTTGGACAGGGGCACTGAAGCTTTCTTT
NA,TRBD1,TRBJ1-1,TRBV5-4,CASSLDRGMKTEAFF,TGTGCCAGCAGCTTGGACAGGGGGATGAAGACTGAAGCTTTCTTT
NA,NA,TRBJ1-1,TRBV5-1,CASSSYRATEAFF,TGCGCCAGCAGCTCCTACCGGGCCACTGAAGCTTTCTTT
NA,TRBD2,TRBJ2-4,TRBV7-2,CASSLAGLAGGVFDKNIQYF,TGTGCCAGCAGCTTAGCCGGACTAGCGGGAGGGGTTTTCGACAAAAACATTCAGTACTTC
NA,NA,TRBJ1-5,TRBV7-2,CASSQRVGQPQHF,TGTGCCAGCAGCCAGAGGGTCGGGCAGCCCCAGCATTTT